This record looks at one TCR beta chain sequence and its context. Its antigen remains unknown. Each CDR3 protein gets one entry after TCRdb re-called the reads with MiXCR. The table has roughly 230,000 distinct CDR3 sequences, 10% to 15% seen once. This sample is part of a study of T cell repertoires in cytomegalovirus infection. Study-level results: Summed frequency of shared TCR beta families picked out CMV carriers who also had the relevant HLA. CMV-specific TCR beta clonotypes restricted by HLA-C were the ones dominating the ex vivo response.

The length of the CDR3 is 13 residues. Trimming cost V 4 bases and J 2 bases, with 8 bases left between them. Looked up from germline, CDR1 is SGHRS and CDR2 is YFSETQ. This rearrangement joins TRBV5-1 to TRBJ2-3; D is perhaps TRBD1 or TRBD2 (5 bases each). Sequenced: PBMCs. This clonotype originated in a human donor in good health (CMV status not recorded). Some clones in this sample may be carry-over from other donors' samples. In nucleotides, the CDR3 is TGCGCCAGCAGCCGGGACCACACAGATACGCAGTATTTT. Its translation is CASSRDHTDTQYF.